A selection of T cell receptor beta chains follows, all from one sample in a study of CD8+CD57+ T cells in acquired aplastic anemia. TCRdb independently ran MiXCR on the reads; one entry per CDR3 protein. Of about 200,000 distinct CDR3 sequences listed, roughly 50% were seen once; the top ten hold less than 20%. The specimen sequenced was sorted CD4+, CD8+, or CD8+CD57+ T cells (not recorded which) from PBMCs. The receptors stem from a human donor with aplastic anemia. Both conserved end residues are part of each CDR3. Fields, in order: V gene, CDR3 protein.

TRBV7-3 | CASSLNPGDTEAFF
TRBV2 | CASSAGERQPQHF
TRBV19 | CASSARASGAYNEQFF
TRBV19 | CASSIVDKTNEAFF
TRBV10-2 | CASSPTNTEAFF
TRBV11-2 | CASSLDRVQETQYF
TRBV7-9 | CASSETNSPLHF
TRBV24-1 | CATLPANYGYTF
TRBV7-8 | CASSSPGQSLNYGYTF
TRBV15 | CATSRDRASNQPQHF
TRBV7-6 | CASSPRTVDSPLHF
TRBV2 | CASSQDRVRGYTF
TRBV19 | CASSPQRGVSQPQHF
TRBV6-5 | CASNSRGDRGTDTQYF
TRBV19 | CASSGGQVEAFF
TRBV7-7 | CASSPRESNNSPLHF
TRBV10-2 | CASGTGTGAYEQYF
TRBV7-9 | CASSLNQYTGELFF
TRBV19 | CASSQQGGAGGTYEQHF
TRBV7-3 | CASSSEVGSSYEQYF
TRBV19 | CASSIGEPRQGGEEQYF
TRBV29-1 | CSVEDRGSTANYGYTF
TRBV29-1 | CSVHKGANTEAFF
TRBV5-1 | CASSQYGTDRYEQYF
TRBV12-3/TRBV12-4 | CASSLGRRGMETQYF
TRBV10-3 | CAIRDRLGNTIYF
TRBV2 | CASWPGPNNSPLHF
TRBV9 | CASSYSTHGTGTHYGYTF
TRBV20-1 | CSVLRTGEDYGYTF
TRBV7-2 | CASSTSSGGAGTDTQYF
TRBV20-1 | CSASGTGEVTEAFF
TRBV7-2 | CASSLRPGRGAGEKLFF
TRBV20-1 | CSARDLGQGEYF
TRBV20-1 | CSALSRGYNEQFF
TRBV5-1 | CASSLDRSYEQYF